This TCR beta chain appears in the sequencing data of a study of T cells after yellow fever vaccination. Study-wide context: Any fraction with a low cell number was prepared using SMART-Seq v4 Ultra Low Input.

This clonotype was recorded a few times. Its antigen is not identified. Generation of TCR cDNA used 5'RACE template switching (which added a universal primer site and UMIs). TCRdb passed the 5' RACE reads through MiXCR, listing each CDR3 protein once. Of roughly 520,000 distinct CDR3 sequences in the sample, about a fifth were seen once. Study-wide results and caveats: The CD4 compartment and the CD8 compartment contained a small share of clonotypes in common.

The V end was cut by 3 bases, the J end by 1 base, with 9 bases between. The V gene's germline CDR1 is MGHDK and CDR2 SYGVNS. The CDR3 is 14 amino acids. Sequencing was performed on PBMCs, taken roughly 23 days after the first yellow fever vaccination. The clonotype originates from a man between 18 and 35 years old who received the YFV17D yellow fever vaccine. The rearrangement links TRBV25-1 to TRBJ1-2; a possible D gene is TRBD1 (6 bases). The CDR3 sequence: CASSEDSLNYGYTF. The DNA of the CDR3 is TGTGCCAGCAGTGAGGACAGCCTTAACTATGGCTACACCTTC.